A selection of T cell receptor beta chains follows, all from one sample in a study of blood T cell repertoires in COVID-19. Assay: immunoSEQ multiplex PCR; the TCRdb copy retains only in-frame clones and omits some. The sample carries 200,000 to 250,000 clones, around 87% recorded once. The sequencing sample was made of PBMCs or T cells enriched from blood (not recorded which). These receptors came from a man aged 25 to 40 in a cohort exposed to, infected with or recovered from COVID-19 (not recorded which). The CDR3 runs from the conserved cysteine through the conserved F or W.

J | V | CDR3
TRBJ2-1 | TRBV24-1 | CATTSSTYNEQFF
TRBJ1-1 | TRBV5-4 | CASSLVQSEAFF
TRBJ2-7 | TRBV7-9 | CASSSTRQGAYEQYF
TRBJ1-1 | TRBV7-8 | CASSLGDRLDTEAFF
TRBJ1-4 | TRBV7-9 | CASSLIQSGVLFF
TRBJ2-7 | TRBV27 | CASSLRRGARGGSYEQYF
TRBJ1-1 | TRBV5-1 | CASTYRGFDTEAFF
TRBJ2-7 | TRBV9 | CASSPTTGLYEQYF
TRBJ1-1 | TRBV11-2 | CASSLEGGIPNTEAFF
TRBJ2-1 | TRBV28 | CASRPSGSYNEQFF
TRBJ2-7 | TRBV3-1/TRBV3-2 | CASSQGTATEQYF
TRBJ2-1 | TRBV5-4 | CASRGGSGNEQFF
TRBJ1-4 | TRBV13 | CASSDGQRGTNEKLFF
TRBJ2-7 | TRBV10-2 | CASSSDRVRYF
TRBJ2-1 | TRBV15 | CATSRDLSSSYNEQFF
TRBJ2-3 | TRBV6-4 | CASSRQSTDTQYF
TRBJ1-1 | TRBV6-5 | CASRHGQVNTEAFF
TRBJ1-2 | TRBV1 | CTSSQAEANYGYTF
TRBJ1-2 | TRBV12-3/TRBV12-4 | CASSLDTYGYTF
TRBJ2-7 | TRBV3-1/TRBV3-2 | CASSQRLAGGDEQYF
TRBJ2-5 | TRBV19 | CASSIRRAETQYF
TRBJ2-2 | TRBV5-1 | CASSSTRQTTGELFF
TRBJ2-5 | TRBV5-1 | CASSPGTGSEQETQYF
TRBJ2-3 | TRBV3-1/TRBV3-2 | CASSQGTITQYF
TRBJ2-7 | TRBV9 | CASSVGGGGSGYEQYF
TRBJ2-7 | TRBV5-1 | CASSSTRIGGYDSYSYEQYF